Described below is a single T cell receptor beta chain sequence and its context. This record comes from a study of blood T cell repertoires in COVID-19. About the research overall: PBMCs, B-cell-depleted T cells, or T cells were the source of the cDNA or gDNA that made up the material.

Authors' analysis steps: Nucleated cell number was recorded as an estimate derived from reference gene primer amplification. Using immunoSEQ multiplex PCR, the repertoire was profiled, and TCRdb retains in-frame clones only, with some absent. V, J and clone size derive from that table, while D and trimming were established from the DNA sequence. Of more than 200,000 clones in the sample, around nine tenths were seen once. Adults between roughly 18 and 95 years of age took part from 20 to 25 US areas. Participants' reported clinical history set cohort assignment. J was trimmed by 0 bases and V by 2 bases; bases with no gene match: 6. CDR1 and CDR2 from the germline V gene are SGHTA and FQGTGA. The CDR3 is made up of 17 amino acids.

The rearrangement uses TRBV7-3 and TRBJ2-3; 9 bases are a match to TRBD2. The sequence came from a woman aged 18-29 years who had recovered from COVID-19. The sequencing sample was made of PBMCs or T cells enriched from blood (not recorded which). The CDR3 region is CASSLLAGRTSTDTQYF. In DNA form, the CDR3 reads TGTGCCAGCAGCTTACTAGCGGGACGTACTAGCACAGATACGCAGTATTTT. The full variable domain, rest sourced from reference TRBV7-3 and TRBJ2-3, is GAGVSQTPSNKVTEKGKYVELRCDPISGHTALYWYRQSLGQGPEFLIYFQGTGAADDSGLPNDRFFAVRPEGSVSTLKIQRTERGDSAVYLCASSLLAGRTSTDTQYFGPGTRLTVL.